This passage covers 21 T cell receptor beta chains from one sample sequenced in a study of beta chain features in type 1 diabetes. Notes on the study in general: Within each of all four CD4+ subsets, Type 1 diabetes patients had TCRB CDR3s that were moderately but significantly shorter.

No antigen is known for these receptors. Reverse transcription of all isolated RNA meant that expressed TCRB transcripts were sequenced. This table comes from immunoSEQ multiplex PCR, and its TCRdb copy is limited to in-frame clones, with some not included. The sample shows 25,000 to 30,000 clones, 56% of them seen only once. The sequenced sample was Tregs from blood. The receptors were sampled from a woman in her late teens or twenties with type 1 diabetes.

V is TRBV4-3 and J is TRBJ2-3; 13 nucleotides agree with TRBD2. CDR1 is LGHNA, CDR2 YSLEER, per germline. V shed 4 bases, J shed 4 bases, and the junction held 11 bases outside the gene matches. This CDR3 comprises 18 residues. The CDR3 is CASSPRLAGGPGADTQYF. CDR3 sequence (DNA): TGCGCCAGCAGCCCCAGACTAGCGGGAGGTCCGGGCGCAGATACGCAGTATTTT.

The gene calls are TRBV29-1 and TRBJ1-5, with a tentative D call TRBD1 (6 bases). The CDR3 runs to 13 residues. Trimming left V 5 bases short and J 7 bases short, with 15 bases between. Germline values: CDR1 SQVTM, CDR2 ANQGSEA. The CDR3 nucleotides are TGCAGCGTTAAGGACAGTGGGGGCCAGCCCCAGCATTTT. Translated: CSVKDSGGQPQHF.

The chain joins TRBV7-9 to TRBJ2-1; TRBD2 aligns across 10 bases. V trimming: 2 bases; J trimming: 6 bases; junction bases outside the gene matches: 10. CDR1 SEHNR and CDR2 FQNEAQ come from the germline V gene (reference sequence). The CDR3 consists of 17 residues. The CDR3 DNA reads TGTGCCAGCAGCTTAAGGGCTAGCGGGAGTAAGGGCAATGAGCAGTTCTTC. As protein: CASSLRASGSKGNEQFF.

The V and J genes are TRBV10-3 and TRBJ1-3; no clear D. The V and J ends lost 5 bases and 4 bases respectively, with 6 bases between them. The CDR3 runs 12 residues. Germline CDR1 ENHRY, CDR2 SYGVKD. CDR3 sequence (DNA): TGTGCCATCAGTCCCCAGGGAAACACCATATATTTT. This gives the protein CAISPQGNTIYF.

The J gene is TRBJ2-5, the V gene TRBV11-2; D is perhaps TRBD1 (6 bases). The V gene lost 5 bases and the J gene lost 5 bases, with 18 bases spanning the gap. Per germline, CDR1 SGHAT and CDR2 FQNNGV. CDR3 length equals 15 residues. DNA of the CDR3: TGTGCCAGCAGCCCCGACCAGGACAGAAGGGAGACCCAGTACTTC. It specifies CASSPDQDRRETQYF. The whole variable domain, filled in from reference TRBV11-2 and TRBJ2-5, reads EAGVAQSPRYKIIEKRQSVAFWCNPISGHATLYWYQQILGQGPKLLIQFQNNGVVDDSQLPKDRFSAERLKGVDSTLKIQPAKLEDSAVYLCASSPDQDRRETQYFGPGTRLLVL.

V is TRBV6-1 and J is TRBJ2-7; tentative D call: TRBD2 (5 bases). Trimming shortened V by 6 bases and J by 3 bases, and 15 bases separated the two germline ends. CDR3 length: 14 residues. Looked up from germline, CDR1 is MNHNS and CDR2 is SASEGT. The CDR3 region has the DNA TGTGCCAGCAGAACGGATGGGAGAAACTACGAGCAGTACTTC. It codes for CASRTDGRNYEQYF.

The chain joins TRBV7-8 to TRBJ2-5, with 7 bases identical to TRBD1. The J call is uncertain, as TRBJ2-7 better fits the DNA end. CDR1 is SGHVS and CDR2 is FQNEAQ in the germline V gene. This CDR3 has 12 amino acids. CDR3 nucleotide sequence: TGTGCCAGCAGCTTAACAGGGGTCGAGCAGTACTTC. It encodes CASSLTGVEQYF.

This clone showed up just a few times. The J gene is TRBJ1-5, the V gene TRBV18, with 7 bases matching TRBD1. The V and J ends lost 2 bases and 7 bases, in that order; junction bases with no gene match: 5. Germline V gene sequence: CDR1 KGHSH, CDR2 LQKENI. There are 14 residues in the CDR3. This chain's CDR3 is CASSPTTGTQPQHF. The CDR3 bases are TGTGCCAGCTCACCAACGACAGGGACCCAGCCCCAGCATTTT.

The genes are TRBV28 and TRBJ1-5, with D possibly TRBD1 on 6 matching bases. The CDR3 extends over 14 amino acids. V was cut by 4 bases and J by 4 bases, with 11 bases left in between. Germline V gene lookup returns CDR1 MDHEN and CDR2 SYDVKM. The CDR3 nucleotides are TGTGCCAGCAGTTCAGGACAGAGAAATCAGCCCCAGCATTTT. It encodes CASSSGQRNQPQHF.

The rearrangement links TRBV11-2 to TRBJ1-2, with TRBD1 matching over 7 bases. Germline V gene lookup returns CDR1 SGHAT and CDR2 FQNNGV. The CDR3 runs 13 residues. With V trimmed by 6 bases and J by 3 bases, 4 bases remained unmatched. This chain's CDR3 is CASSLTGDYGYTF. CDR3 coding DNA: TGTGCCAGCAGTCTTACAGGGGACTATGGCTACACCTTC. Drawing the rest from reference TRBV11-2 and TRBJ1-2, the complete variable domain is EAGVAQSPRYKIIEKRQSVAFWCNPISGHATLYWYQQILGQGPKLLIQFQNNGVVDDSQLPKDRFSAERLKGVDSTLKIQPAKLEDSAVYLCASSLTGDYGYTFGSGTRLTVV.

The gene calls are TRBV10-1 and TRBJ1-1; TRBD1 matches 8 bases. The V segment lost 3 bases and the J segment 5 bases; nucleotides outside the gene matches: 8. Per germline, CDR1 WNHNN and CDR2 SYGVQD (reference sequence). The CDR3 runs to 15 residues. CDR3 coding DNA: TGCGCCAGCAGTGAATCTGCAGGGGGCCGGACTGAAGCTTTCTTT. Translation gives CASSESAGGRTEAFF.

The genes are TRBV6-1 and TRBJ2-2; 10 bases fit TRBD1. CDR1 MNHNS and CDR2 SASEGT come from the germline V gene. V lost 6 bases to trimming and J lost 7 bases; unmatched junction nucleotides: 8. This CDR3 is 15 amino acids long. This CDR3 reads CASRNTDRGIGELFF. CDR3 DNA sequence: TGTGCCAGCAGAAACACGGACAGGGGGATCGGGGAGCTGTTTTTT.

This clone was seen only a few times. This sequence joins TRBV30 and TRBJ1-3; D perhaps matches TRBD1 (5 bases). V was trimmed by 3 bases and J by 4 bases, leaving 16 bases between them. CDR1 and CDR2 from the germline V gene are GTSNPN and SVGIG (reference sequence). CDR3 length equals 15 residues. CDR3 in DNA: TGTGCCTGGAGGATCGGGGGAATCAGGGGAAACACCATATATTTT. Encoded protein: CAWRIGGIRGNTIYF. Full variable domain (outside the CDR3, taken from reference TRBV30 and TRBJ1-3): SQTIHQWPATLVQPVGSPLSLECTVEGTSNPNLYWYRQAAGRGLQLLFYSVGIGQISSEVPQNLSASRPQDRQFILSSKKLLLSDSGFYLCAWRIGGIRGNTIYFGEGSWLTVV.

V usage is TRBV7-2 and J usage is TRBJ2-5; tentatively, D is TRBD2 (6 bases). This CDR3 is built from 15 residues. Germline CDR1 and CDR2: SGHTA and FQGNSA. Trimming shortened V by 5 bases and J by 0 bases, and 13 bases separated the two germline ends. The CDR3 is CASSPWAGNQETQYF. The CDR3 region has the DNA TGTGCCAGCAGCCCCTGGGCGGGGAACCAAGAGACCCAGTACTTC. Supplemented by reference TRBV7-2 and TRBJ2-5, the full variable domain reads GAGVSQSPSNKVTEKGKDVELRCDPISGHTALYWYRQSLGQGLEFLIYFQGNSAPDKSGLPSDRFSAERTGGSVSTLTIQRTQQEDSAVYLCASSPWAGNQETQYFGPGTRLLVL.

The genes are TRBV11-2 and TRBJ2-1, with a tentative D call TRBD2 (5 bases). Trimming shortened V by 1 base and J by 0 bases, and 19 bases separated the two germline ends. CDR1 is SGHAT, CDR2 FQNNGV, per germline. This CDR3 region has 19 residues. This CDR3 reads CASSLVLLGVPSSYNEQFF. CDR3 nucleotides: TGTGCCAGCAGCTTAGTTCTACTGGGAGTTCCAAGCTCCTACAATGAGCAGTTCTTC. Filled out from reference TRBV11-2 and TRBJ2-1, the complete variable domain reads EAGVAQSPRYKIIEKRQSVAFWCNPISGHATLYWYQQILGQGPKLLIQFQNNGVVDDSQLPKDRFSAERLKGVDSTLKIQPAKLEDSAVYLCASSLVLLGVPSSYNEQFFGPGTRLTVL.

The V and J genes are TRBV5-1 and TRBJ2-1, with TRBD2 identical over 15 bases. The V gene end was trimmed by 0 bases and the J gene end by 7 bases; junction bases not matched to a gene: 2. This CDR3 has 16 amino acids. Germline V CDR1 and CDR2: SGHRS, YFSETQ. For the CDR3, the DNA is TGCGCCAGCAGCTTGGTAGGGACTAGCGGGAGGAATGAGCAGTTCTTC. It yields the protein CASSLVGTSGRNEQFF.

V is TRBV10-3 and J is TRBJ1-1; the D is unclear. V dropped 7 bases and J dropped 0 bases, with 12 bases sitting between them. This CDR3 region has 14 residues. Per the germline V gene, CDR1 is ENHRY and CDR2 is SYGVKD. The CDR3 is CAIKEGPMNTEAFF. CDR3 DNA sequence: TGTGCCATCAAAGAGGGTCCCATGAACACTGAAGCTTTCTTT.

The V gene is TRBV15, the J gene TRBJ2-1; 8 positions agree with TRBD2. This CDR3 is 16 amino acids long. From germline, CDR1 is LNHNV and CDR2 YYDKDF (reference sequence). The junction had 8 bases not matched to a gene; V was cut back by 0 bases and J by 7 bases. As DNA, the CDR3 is TGTGCCACCAGCAGAGAGGGACTAGTGGCGCCAAATGAGCAGTTCTTC. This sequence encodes CATSREGLVAPNEQFF.

The CDR3 nucleotides read TGTGCCAGTAGTCAACAGGGGGCAGGGAACACTGAAGCTTTCTTT. This translates into CASSQQGAGNTEAFF. The genes are TRBV19 and TRBJ1-1, with 9 bases aligning to TRBD1. There are 15 residues in the CDR3. Germline loops: CDR1 LNHDA, CDR2 SQIVND (reference sequence). With 5 bases clipped from V and 1 base from J, the junction kept 5 bases outside the gene matches.

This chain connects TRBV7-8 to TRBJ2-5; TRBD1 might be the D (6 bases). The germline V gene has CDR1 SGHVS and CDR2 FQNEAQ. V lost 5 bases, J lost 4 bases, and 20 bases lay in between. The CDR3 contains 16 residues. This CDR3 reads CASSPPRLTGAETQYF. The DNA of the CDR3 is TGTGCCAGCAGCCCACCCCGCCTGACAGGCGCAGAGACCCAGTACTTC.

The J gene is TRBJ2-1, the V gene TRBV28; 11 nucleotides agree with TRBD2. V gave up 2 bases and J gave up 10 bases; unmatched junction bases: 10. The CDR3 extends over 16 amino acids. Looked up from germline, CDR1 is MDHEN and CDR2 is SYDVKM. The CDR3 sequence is CASSLGGSGRAREQFF. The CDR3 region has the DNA TGTGCCAGCAGTTTAGGGGGTAGCGGGAGGGCACGAGAGCAGTTCTTC.